The present entry profiles one TCR beta chain with its context. The antigen is unknown. The data were taken from a study of early T cells in non-severe SARS-CoV-2 infection. Overall study context: Bulk RNA taken from unsorted whole blood was sequenced, leaving chains unpaired.

General observations from the study: Anti-spike CD8 specificities were favored by VDJdb matching, whose results missed private and CD4 specificities.

Individual cDNA molecules each received unique molecular identifiers attached to them. TCRdb passed the 5' RACE reads through MiXCR, listing each CDR3 protein once. The data show more than 95,000 distinct CDR3 sequences, more than 12% seen once. The sequence was collected from an adult who was a healthcare worker with PCR-confirmed SARS-CoV-2 infection or an uninfected control (not recorded which). Sequencing input: whole blood.

The CDR3 DNA is TGTGCCAGCAGTTACGGGCGGGCAAATTCACCCCTCCACTTT. Its translation is CASSYGRANSPLHF. The chain recombines TRBV6-6 with TRBJ1-6, with unresolved D. V shed 2 bases and J shed 7 bases, with 9 bases lying between them. The CDR3 is 14 amino acids. Germline CDR1 reads MNHNY; CDR2 reads SVGAGI (reference sequence).